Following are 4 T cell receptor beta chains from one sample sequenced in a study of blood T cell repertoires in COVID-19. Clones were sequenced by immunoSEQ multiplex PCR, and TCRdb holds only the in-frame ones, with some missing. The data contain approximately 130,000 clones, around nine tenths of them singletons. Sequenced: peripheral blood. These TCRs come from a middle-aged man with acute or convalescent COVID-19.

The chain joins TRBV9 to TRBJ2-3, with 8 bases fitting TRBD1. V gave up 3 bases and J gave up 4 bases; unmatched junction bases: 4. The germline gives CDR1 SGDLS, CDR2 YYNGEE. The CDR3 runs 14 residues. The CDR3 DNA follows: TGTGCCAGCAGCGCCGGACAGGGCCCAGATACGCAGTATTTT. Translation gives CASSAGQGPDTQYF.

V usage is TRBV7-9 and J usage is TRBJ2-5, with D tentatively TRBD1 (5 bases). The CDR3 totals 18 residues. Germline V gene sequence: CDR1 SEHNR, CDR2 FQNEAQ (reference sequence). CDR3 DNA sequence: TGTGCGAACCTAAAAGCCGGTCAGGGCTGGTGGGTGGGAGAGACCCAGTACTTC. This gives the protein CANLKAGQGWWVGETQYF. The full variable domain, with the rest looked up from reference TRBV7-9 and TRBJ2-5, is DTGVSQNPRHKITKRGQNVTFRCDPISEHNRLYWYRQTLGQGPEFLTYFQNEAQLEKSRLLSDRFSAERPKGSFSTLEIQRTEQGDSAMYLCANLKAGQGWWVGETQYFGPGTRLLVL.

CDR3 loop: CASSAGSYNEQFF. As DNA, the CDR3 is TGTGCCAGCTCAGCCGGTTCCTACAATGAGCAGTTCTTC. The rearrangement uses TRBV18 and TRBJ2-1, with D unclear. Germline V CDR1 and CDR2: KGHSH, LQKENI. V was shortened by 5 bases and J by 1 base, with 6 bases between the two germline ends. There are 13 residues in the CDR3.

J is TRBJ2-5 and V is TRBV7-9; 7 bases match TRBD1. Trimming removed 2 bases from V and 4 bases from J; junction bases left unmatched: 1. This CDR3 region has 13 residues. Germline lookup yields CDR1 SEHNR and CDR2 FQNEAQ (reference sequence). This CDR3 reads CASSLRTGETQYF. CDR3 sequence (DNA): TGTGCCAGCAGCTTAAGGACAGGAGAGACCCAGTACTTC.